These T cell receptor beta chains were read from a single sample in a study of CD8+ T cells in alopecia areata. Using immunoSEQ multiplex PCR, the repertoire was profiled, and TCRdb retains in-frame clones only, with some absent. Of about 160,000 clones listed, roughly 65% are singletons. Sequences were derived from CD4+ T cells sorted from blood, sampled at week 4, from a patient treated with tofacitinib. These receptors were taken from a human donor with alopecia areata. Both conserved end residues are part of each CDR3. A D gene is named only where the DNA matches it firmly. Clone size, where shown, is once, few, many, or a class for clones that have expanded.

d_call,j_call,clone_size,v_call,cdr3_nt,cdr3_aa
-,TRBJ2-1,-,TRBV25-1,TGTGCCAGCAGTGGATACAGGGTGGGCGAGCAGTTCTTC,CASSGYRVGEQFF
-,TRBJ2-7,-,TRBV5-1,TGCGCCAGCAGTCGGCAGGGCTACGAGCAGTACTTC,CASSRQGYEQYF
-,TRBJ2-2,-,TRBV5-6,TGTGCCAGCAGCTTGCAGGGTACCGGGGAGCTGTTTTTT,CASSLQGTGELFF
-,TRBJ2-3,-,TRBV4-1,TGCGCCAGCAGCCAAGACCCGACAGTCACAGATACGCAGTATTTT,CASSQDPTVTDTQYF
-,TRBJ2-3,few,TRBV7-9,TGTGCCAGCAGCTTAGCACTGGGGACAGATACGCAGTATTTT,CASSLALGTDTQYF
TRBD2,TRBJ2-3,few,TRBV29-1,TGCAGCGCCGCTAGCGGGGCCCGCACAGATACGCAGTATTTT,CSAASGARTDTQYF
-,TRBJ1-2,few,TRBV6-5,TGTGCCAGCAGCCCTCCAGGCGGGGGCTACACCTTC,CASSPPGGGYTF
TRBD1,TRBJ1-2,-,TRBV25-1,TGTGCCAGCAGTAAAAGCGCAGGGGGACTCTATGGCTACACCTTC,CASSKSAGGLYGYTF
TRBD1,TRBJ2-5,-,TRBV19,TGTGCCAGTAGCCGGACAGGGGAAGAGACCCAGTACTTC,CASSRTGEETQYF
-,TRBJ2-3,-,TRBV30,TGTGCCTGGGACTACCTTAGCACAGATACGCAGTATTTT,CAWDYLSTDTQYF
-,TRBJ2-5,-,TRBV29-1,TGCAGCGCCCTCAGGATTGATGAGACCCAGTACTTC,CSALRIDETQYF
TRBD2,TRBJ2-1,few,TRBV10-3,TGTGCCATCAGGGCGACTAGCGGCGACAATGAGCAGTTCTTC,CAIRATSGDNEQFF
-,TRBJ2-7,once,TRBV5-1,TGCGCCAGCAGCTCGTTCGTCAGGGTATCCACCTACGAGCAGTACTTC,CASSSFVRVSTYEQYF
-,TRBJ2-7,once,TRBV30,TGTGCCTGGAGTCAGGGTTTTTCCTACGAGCAGTACTTC,CAWSQGFSYEQYF
-,TRBJ2-5,-,TRBV7-2,TGTGCCAGCAGCACGGACTGGAGGATTAAAGAGACCCAGTACTTC,CASSTDWRIKETQYF
TRBD1,TRBJ2-5,-,TRBV13,TGTGCCAGCAGCGTCGACAGGGGCCGGCAGTACTTC,CASSVDRGRQYF
-,TRBJ2-3,-,TRBV7-3,TGTGCCAGCAGCTTAGGGACTAGCACAGATACGCAGTATTTT,CASSLGTSTDTQYF
TRBD1,TRBJ2-7,-,TRBV29-1,TGCAGCGTTACCCCCTGGGACAGGGGCACCTACGAGCAGTACTTC,CSVTPWDRGTYEQYF
TRBD2,TRBJ2-2,-,TRBV6-5,TGTGCCAGCATGGCGGGGGGGCGTTACACCGGGGAGCTGTTTTTT,CASMAGGRYTGELFF
-,TRBJ1-5,few,TRBV10-3,TGTGCCATCAGTGAACAGGGAAGCAATCAGCCCCAGCATTTT,CAISEQGSNQPQHF
TRBD1,TRBJ2-5,-,TRBV11-2,TGTGCCAGCAGAACTTTAGACAGGGGGCGGGAGACCCAGTACTTC,CASRTLDRGRETQYF
-,TRBJ2-7,few,TRBV29-1,TGCAGCGTTGTACCGGGGGTCGACACCTTGGAGCAGTACTTC,CSVVPGVDTLEQYF
-,TRBJ1-6,-,TRBV5-6,TGTGCCAGCAGCTCTACTTCGGACAGCTATAATTCACCCCTCCACTTT,CASSSTSDSYNSPLHF
-,TRBJ2-1,-,TRBV6-5,TGTGCCAGCAGTCTCCCGGGGGGCGGTGAGCAGTTCTTC,CASSLPGGGEQFF
TRBD1,TRBJ1-1,few,TRBV5-5,TGTGCCAGCAGCTTTCGGGGACAGTCGAACACTGAAGCTTTCTTT,CASSFRGQSNTEAFF
-,TRBJ1-5,few,TRBV21-1,TGTGCCAGCAGCAAGGTGACCGCAAGCAATCAGCCCCAGCATTTT,CASSKVTASNQPQHF
-,TRBJ2-7,-,TRBV6-5,TGTGCCAGCAGTCCACAGGTGGTGCAGTCCGAGCAGTACTTC,CASSPQVVQSEQYF
-,TRBJ2-5,-,TRBV29-1,TGCAGCGTTGAACGGGGGGCCGAGACCCAGTACTTC,CSVERGAETQYF
TRBD2,TRBJ2-5,-,TRBV29-1,TGCAGCTACCTAGCGGGGGTCCGGGAGACCCAGTACTTC,CSYLAGVRETQYF
-,TRBJ1-1,-,TRBV4-2,TGTGCCAGCAGCCCGCAGGTGGCCGACACTGAAGCTTTCTTT,CASSPQVADTEAFF
-,TRBJ2-6,few,TRBV30,TGTGCCGGGGGGTTCGGGGCCAACGTCCTGACTTTC,CAGGFGANVLTF
-,TRBJ2-2,few,TRBV29-1,TGCAGCGTTGAAAGCCCCAGGGGCACCGGGGAGCTGTTTTTT,CSVESPRGTGELFF
-,TRBJ2-6,-,TRBV29-1,TGCAGCGTTGAAGTGGCTGGTGGGGCCAACGTCCTGACTTTC,CSVEVAGGANVLTF
-,TRBJ2-1,-,TRBV4-2,TGTGCCAGCAGACGGGGGACGGCGGGTTCCTACAATGAGCAGTTCTTC,CASRRGTAGSYNEQFF
TRBD1,TRBJ2-7,-,TRBV11-2,TGTGCCAGCAGATCGGACAGGGACTACGAGCAGTACTTC,CASRSDRDYEQYF
TRBD1,TRBJ2-7,few,TRBV5-1,TGCGCCAGCAGCTCGGGACAGGGTGGCGAGCAGTACTTC,CASSSGQGGEQYF
TRBD1,TRBJ2-7,-,TRBV2,TGTGCCAGCAGTGACAAGGGGGCCAGTGCCTACGAGCAGTACTTC,CASSDKGASAYEQYF
-,TRBJ2-5,-,TRBV29-1,TGCAGCGTGGACGTGGGGACGGAGACCCAGTACTTC,CSVDVGTETQYF
-,TRBJ2-7,-,TRBV29-1,TGCAGCGTTACAGGGTATAGCTCCTACGAGCAGTACTTC,CSVTGYSSYEQYF
TRBD1,TRBJ1-3,few,TRBV30,TGTGCCTGGACGACAGGGCCCGGAAACACCATATATTTT,CAWTTGPGNTIYF
-,TRBJ2-7,-,TRBV30,TGTGCCTGGGGGGCAGGGAGAGGCGAGCAGTACTTC,CAWGAGRGEQYF
TRBD1,TRBJ1-3,-,TRBV7-8,TGTGCCAGCAGCCCCACACAGGGGCGCTCTGGAAACACCATATATTTT,CASSPTQGRSGNTIYF
-,TRBJ2-6,-,TRBV7-9,TGTGCCAGCAGCTTAGGTCTCCGCTCTGGGGCCAACGTCCTGACTTTC,CASSLGLRSGANVLTF
-,TRBJ1-2,-,TRBV6-1,TGTGCCAGCAGTGCCGAGGGGTTTAACTATGGCTACACCTTC,CASSAEGFNYGYTF
TRBD1,TRBJ1-2,-,TRBV30,TGTGCCTGGAGTCCAGGACAGGGGTATGGCTACACCTTC,CAWSPGQGYGYTF
-,TRBJ1-2,-,TRBV7-2,TGTGCCAGCAGCAACCAACAGGGAAAGTTCGGTGGCTACACCTTC,CASSNQQGKFGGYTF
-,TRBJ2-1,-,TRBV12-5,TGTGCTAGTGGTTTGACTCTGGGGACCCACCGGTATGAGCAGTTCTTC,CASGLTLGTHRYEQFF
TRBD1,TRBJ2-3,-,TRBV7-2,TGTGCCAGCAGCCCAGCGACAGGGGGCACAGATACGCAGTATTTT,CASSPATGGTDTQYF
TRBD1,TRBJ2-1,-,TRBV29-1,TGCAGCTTAGAGGGGGCAGGGTACAATGAGCAGTTCTTC,CSLEGAGYNEQFF
-,TRBJ1-6,few,TRBV5-1,TGCGCCAGCAGCTTGGAACGATCAAATAATTCACCCCTCCACTTT,CASSLERSNNSPLHF
-,TRBJ2-2,few,TRBV29-1,TGCAGCGTTGATTCCGGGGAGCTGTTTTTT,CSVDSGELFF
-,TRBJ2-5,-,TRBV30,TGTGCCTGGAAGGGGGGGCGGCAAGAGACCCAGTACTTC,CAWKGGRQETQYF
-,TRBJ1-6,-,TRBV15,TGTGCCACCAGCAGTCGGGGCGGGGGGTATAATTCACCCCTCCACTTT,CATSSRGGGYNSPLHF
-,TRBJ2-7,-,TRBV30,TGTGCCTGGAGTGAGGAGGTGGACTCCTACGAGCAGTACTTC,CAWSEEVDSYEQYF
TRBD1,TRBJ2-3,-,TRBV7-8,TGTGCCAGCAGCCTACCGGGACAGAGCACAGATACGCAGTATTTT,CASSLPGQSTDTQYF